This record covers a single T cell receptor (beta chain). The antigen is undetermined. The data derive from a study of T-cell memory formation after mild COVID-19. Study as a whole: TCR clusters were mostly donor specific.

TCRdb re-analysed the 5' RACE reads in MiXCR, keeping a single row per CDR3 protein. This table has roughly 200,000 distinct CDR3 sequences, around 16% appearing once. This CDR3 spans 14 amino acids. V trimming: 3 bases; J trimming: 2 bases; junction bases outside the gene matches: 4. Germline values: CDR1 SGHRS, CDR2 YFSETQ. Overall study findings and caveats: Clonal second-wave expansions that peaked on day 37 had unconfirmed SARS-CoV-2 specificity. The appearance of some responding clones in pre-infection memory suggested that cross-reactive memory joined.

Sequenced material: PBMCs or a T cell subset sorted from them (not recorded which). This TCR was sampled from an adult woman who had mild COVID-19 (a few samples of this study predate the infection). Cell type and time point are not known. The rearrangement links TRBV5-1 to TRBJ1-2; TRBD1 matches 7 bases. The CDR3 region has the DNA TGCGCCAGCAGCTGGGGGACAGTCAACTATGGCTACACCTTC. This encodes CASSWGTVNYGYTF.